A single T cell receptor (beta chain) is shown here with its context. This entry belongs to a study of T cells in women clearing cervical HPV infection. Assay used: immunoSEQ multiplex PCR; TCRdb lists only in-frame clones, some missing. The repertoire shows 45,000 to 55,000 clones; the top ten hold 1.5% to 2%. The TCR sequence derives from a woman between 18 and 70 years old with a cervical HPV16 infection that either progressed to CIN3+ or cleared (not recorded which). The sequenced material came from blood buffy coat.

CDR3 residues: CSARSGGLYNEQFF. The CDR3 bases that were read are TGCAGTGCTAGATCCGGGGGGTTATACAATGAG. The chain joins TRBV20-1 to TRBJ2-1; 7 bases agree with TRBD2. From the germline J gene comes the end of the CDR3, since the read stops 3 residues before it. Germline lookup yields CDR1 DFQATT and CDR2 SNEGSKA (reference sequence). The junction had 5 bases not matched to a gene; V was cut back by 2 bases and J by 4 bases. This CDR3 has 14 amino acids.